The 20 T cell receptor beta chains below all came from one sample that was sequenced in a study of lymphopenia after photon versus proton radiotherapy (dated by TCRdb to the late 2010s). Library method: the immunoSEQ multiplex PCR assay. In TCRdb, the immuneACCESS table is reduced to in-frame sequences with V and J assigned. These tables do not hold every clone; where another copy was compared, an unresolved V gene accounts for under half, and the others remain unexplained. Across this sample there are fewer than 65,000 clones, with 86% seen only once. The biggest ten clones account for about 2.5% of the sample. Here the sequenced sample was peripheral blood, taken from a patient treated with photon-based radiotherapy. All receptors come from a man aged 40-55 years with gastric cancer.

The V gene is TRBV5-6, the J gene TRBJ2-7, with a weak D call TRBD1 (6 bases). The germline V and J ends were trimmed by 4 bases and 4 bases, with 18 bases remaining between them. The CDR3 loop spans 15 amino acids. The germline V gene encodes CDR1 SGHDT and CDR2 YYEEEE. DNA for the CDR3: TGTGCCAGCAGCCTGGAACAGGGATCGGTATACGAGCAGTACTTC. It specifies CASSLEQGSVYEQYF.

CDR3 sequence (DNA): TGTGCCAGCAGCTTCGGCAGGCGCACTGAAGCTTTCTTT. Its protein product is CASSFGRRTEAFF. The chain combines TRBV11-2 with TRBJ1-1; D call uncertain. Germline V lookup: CDR1 SGHAT, CDR2 FQNNGV. V was shortened by 3 bases and J by 4 bases, with 9 bases between the two germline ends. The CDR3 contains 13 residues.

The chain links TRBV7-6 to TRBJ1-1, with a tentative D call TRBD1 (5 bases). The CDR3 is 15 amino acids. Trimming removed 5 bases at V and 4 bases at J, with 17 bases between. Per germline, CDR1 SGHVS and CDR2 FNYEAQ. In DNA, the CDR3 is TGTGCCAGCAGCCCCTCTCCAGGGCCGGCCACTGAAGCTTTCTTT. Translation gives CASSPSPGPATEAFF.

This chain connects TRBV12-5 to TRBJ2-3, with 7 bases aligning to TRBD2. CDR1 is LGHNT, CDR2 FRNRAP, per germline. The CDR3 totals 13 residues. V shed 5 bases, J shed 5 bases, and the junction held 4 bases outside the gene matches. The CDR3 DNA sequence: TGTGCTAGTGGTGGGGACTACGAAGATACGCAGTATTTT. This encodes CASGGDYEDTQYF.

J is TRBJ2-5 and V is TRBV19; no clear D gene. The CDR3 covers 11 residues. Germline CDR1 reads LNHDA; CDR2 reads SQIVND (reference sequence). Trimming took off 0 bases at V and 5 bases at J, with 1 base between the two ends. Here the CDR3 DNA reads TGTGCCAGTAGTATAGAGGAGACCCAGTACTTC. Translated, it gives CASSIEETQYF.

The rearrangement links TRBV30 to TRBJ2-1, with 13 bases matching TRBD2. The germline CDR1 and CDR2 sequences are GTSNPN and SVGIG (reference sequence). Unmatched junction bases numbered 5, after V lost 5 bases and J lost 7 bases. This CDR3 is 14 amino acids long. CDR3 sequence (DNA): TGTGCCTGGTGCCCGGGACTAGCGGGAAATGAGCAGTTCTTC. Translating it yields CAWCPGLAGNEQFF.

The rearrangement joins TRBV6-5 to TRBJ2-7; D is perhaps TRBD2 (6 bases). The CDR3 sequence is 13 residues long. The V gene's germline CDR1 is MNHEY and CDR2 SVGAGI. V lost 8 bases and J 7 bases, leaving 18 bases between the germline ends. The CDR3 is CASGGLRVEEQYF. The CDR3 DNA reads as TGTGCCAGCGGGGGACTTCGAGTTGAGGAGCAGTACTTC.

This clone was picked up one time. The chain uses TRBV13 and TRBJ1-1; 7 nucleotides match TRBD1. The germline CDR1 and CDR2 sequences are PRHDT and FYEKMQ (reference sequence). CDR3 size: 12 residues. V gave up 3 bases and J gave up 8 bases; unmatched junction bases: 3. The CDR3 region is CASSLDRLEAFF. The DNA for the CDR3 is TGTGCCAGCAGCTTGGACAGGTTAGAAGCTTTCTTT.

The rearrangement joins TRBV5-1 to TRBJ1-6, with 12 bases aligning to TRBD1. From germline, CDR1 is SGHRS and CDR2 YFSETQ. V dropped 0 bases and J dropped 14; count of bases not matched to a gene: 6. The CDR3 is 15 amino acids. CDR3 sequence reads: CASSLDGTGGRSLHF. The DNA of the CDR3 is TGCGCCAGCAGCTTGGATGGGACAGGGGGCAGGTCCCTCCACTTT.

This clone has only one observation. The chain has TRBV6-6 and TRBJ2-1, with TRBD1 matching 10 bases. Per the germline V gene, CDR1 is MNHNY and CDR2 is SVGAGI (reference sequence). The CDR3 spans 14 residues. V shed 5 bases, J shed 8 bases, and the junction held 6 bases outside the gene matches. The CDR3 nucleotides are TGTGCCAGCAGTGACGGGGGGACAGGGGATGAGCAGTTCTTC. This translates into CASSDGGTGDEQFF.

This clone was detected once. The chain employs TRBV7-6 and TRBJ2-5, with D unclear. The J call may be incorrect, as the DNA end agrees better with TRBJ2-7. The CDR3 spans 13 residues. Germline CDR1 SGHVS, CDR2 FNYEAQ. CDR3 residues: CASSLVSRYEQYF. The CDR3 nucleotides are TGTGCCAGCAGCTTGGTCAGTCGATACGAGCAGTACTTC.

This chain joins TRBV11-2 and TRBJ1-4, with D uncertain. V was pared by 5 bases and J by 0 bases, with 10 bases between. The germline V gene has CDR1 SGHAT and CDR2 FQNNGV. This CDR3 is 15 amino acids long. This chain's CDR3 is CASSRGLATNEKLFF. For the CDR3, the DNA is TGTGCCAGCAGCCGGGGTTTGGCAACTAATGAAAAACTGTTTTTT.

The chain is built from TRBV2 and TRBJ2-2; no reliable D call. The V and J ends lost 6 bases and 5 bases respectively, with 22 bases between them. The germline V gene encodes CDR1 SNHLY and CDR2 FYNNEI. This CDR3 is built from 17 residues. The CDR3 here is CASRIGTSTKNTGELFF. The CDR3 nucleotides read TGTGCCAGCAGAATAGGAACCAGCACGAAAAATACCGGGGAGCTGTTTTTT.

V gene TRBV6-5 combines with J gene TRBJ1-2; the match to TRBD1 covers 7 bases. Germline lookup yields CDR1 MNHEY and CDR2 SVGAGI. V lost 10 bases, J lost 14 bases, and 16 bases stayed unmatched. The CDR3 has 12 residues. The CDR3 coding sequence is TGTGCCACCCGTGGCTCTGACAGGGAAAGAACCTTC. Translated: CATRGSDRERTF.

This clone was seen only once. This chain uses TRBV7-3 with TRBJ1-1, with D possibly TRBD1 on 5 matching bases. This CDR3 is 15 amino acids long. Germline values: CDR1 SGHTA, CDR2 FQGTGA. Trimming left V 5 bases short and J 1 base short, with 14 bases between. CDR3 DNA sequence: TGTGCCAGCAGCCCCAGTTCCGACAGGAACACTGAAGCTTTCTTT. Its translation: CASSPSSDRNTEAFF.

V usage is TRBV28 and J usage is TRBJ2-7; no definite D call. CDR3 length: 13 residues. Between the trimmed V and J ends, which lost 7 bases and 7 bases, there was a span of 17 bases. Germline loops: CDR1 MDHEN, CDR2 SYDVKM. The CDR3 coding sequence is TGTGCCAGCACTCCCCGGGTCCTCGGGGAGCAGTACTTC. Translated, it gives CASTPRVLGEQYF.

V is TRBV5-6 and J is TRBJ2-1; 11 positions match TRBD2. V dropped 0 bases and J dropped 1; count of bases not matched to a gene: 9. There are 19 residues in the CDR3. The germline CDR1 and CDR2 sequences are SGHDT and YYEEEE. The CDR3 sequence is CASSLGWALAGGSYNEQFF. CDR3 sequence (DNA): TGTGCCAGCAGCTTGGGGTGGGCCCTAGCGGGGGGTTCCTACAATGAGCAGTTCTTC.

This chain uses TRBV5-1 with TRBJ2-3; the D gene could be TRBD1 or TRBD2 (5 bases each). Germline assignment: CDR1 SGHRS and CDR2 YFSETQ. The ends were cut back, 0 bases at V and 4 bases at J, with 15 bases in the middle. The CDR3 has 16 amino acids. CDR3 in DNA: TGCGCCAGCAGCTTGGATAAGAGGGGAAGGGCAGATACGCAGTATTTT. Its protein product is CASSLDKRGRADTQYF.

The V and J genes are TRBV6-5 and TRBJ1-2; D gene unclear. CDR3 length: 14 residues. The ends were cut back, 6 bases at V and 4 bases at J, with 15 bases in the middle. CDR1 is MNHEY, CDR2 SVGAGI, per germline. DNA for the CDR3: TGTGCCAGCAGAGAGAGTATTGGAGTCTATGGCTACACCTTC. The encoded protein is CASRESIGVYGYTF.

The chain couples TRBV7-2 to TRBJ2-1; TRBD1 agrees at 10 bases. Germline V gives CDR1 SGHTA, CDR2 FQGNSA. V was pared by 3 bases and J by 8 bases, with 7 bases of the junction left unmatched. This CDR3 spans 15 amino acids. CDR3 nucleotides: TGTGCCAGCAGCTTTAAGACAGGGGGCGGGCATGAGCAGTTCTTC. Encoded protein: CASSFKTGGGHEQFF.